This is a list of T cell receptor beta chains from one sample in a study of spatial heterogeneity in lung cancer. TCRdb re-analysed the 5' RACE reads in MiXCR, keeping a single row per CDR3 protein. This sample carries 2,000 to 2,500 distinct CDR3 sequences, 1.1% of them seen once, and the ten largest clones take around 20%. Sequencing was performed on lung tumor tissue, taken at surgery. The receptors stem from a male donor with early-stage non-small cell lung cancer. Each CDR3 is given with its conserved first and last residue. Each record gives: CDR3 protein, CDR3 DNA, J gene, clone size, V gene, D gene, CDR3 length. A D gene is named only where the DNA matches it firmly. Clone sizes are shown as once, few, many, or a class for an expanded clone.

CDR3: CATSRVGLAAEQFF
DNA: TGTGCCACCAGCAGAGTAGGGCTAGCCGCCGAGCAGTTCTTC
J: TRBJ2-1
size: medium-sized
V: TRBV15
D: NA
length: 14

CDR3: CASSSLSYNEQFF
DNA: TGTGCCAGCAGCTCTCTAAGTTACAATGAGCAGTTCTTC
J: TRBJ2-1
size: medium-sized
V: TRBV7-2
D: NA
length: 13

CDR3: CASSLWDGYQPQHF
DNA: TGTGCCAGCAGCTTATGGGACGGCTATCAGCCCCAGCATTTT
J: TRBJ1-5
size: medium-sized
V: TRBV7-3
D: NA
length: 14

CDR3: CASSLGLGSRGTDTQYF
DNA: TGTGCCAGCAGCTTAGGCCTCGGAAGCCGGGGAACAGATACGCAGTATTTT
J: TRBJ2-3
size: medium-sized
V: TRBV7-9
D: NA
length: 17

CDR3: CASSLLGVGGSPNEQFF
DNA: TGTGCCAGCAGTTTATTGGGAGTGGGTGGCAGCCCCAATGAGCAGTTCTTC
J: TRBJ2-1
size: large
V: TRBV28
D: NA
length: 17

CDR3: CASSYSPNGTGAILREKLFF
DNA: TGTGCCAGCAGTTACTCTCCGAACGGGACGGGGGCTATCCTCCGGGAAAAACTGTTTTTT
J: TRBJ1-4
size: medium-sized
V: TRBV6-2/TRBV6-3
D: NA
length: 20

CDR3: CSARGQGGSYEQYF
DNA: TGCAGTGCTAGAGGACAGGGGGGAAGCTACGAGCAGTACTTC
J: TRBJ2-7
size: medium-sized
V: TRBV20-1
D: TRBD1
length: 14

CDR3: CASSLAESVGWTALPTYEQYF
DNA: TGCGCCAGCAGCTTGGCCGAATCCGTTGGGTGGACGGCCTTACCCACCTACGAGCAGTACTTC
J: TRBJ2-7
size: medium-sized
V: TRBV5-1
D: NA
length: 21

CDR3: CASSRTVGEKLFF
DNA: TGTGCCAGCAGCCGTACGGTAGGAGAAAAACTGTTTTTT
J: TRBJ1-4
size: medium-sized
V: TRBV7-9
D: NA
length: 13

CDR3: CSAQGPQDYGYTF
DNA: TGCAGTGCCCAGGGGCCCCAGGACTATGGCTACACCTTC
J: TRBJ1-2
size: medium-sized
V: TRBV20-1
D: NA
length: 13

CDR3: CASSSFGNEQYF
DNA: TGCGCCAGCAGCTCTTTCGGGAACGAGCAGTACTTC
J: TRBJ2-7
size: medium-sized
V: TRBV5-1
D: NA
length: 12

CDR3: CASRQYPLEAFF
DNA: TGTGCCAGTCGACAGTACCCTCTTGAAGCTTTCTTT
J: TRBJ1-1
size: medium-sized
V: TRBV6-1
D: NA
length: 12

CDR3: CASSPPRGRGYTF
DNA: TGTGCCAGCTCACCACCCAGGGGGCGAGGCTACACCTTC
J: TRBJ1-2
size: medium-sized
V: TRBV18
D: TRBD1
length: 13

CDR3: CASSLSSGREGETQYF
DNA: TGTGCCAGCAGCTTGTCCAGCGGGAGGGAGGGGGAGACCCAGTACTTC
J: TRBJ2-5
size: medium-sized
V: TRBV7-8
D: TRBD2
length: 16

CDR3: CASSQVPYEQYF
DNA: TGTGCCAGCAGCCAAGTGCCCTACGAGCAGTACTTC
J: TRBJ2-7
size: medium-sized
V: TRBV3-1
D: NA
length: 12